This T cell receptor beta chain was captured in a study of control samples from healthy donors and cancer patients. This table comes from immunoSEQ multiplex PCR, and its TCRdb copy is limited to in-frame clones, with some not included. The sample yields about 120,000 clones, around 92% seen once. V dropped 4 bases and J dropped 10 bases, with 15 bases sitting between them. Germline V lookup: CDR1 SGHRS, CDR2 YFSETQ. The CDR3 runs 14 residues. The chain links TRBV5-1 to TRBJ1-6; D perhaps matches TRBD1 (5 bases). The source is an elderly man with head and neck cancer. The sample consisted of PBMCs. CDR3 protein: CASSPREGRSPLHF. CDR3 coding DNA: TGCGCCAGCAGCCCCCGGGAGGGGAGATCACCCCTCCACTTT.